A single sample gave rise to the 18 T cell receptor beta chains below, sequenced in a study of blood T cell repertoires in COVID-19. Some clones are missing from TCRdb's copy, which holds only in-frame ones; the method was immunoSEQ multiplex PCR. This sample has tens of thousands of clones, with approximately 80% found just once. Material: peripheral blood. The receptors come from a man aged 60-69 years in a cohort sampled during active COVID-19.

The sample holds a few counts of this clone. The chain combines TRBV7-8 with TRBJ2-1; the match to TRBD2 covers 8 bases. V shed 4 bases, J shed 5 bases, and the junction held 13 bases outside the gene matches. Germline V CDR1 and CDR2: SGHVS, FQNEAQ. The length of the CDR3 is 17 residues. CDR3 DNA sequence: TGTGCCAGCAGCTACCCTAGGCGACTAGCGCCTAACAATGAGCAGTTCTTC. Protein sequence: CASSYPRRLAPNNEQFF.

The rearrangement uses TRBV29-1 and TRBJ1-3; D possibly corresponds to TRBD1 (6 bases). Germline V gene sequence: CDR1 SQVTM, CDR2 ANQGSEA. V lost 5 bases and J 1 base, leaving 15 bases between the germline ends. This CDR3 is built from 15 residues. The CDR3, as DNA: TGCAGCGTTAGCACAGGGAGCGGTTCTGGAAACACCATATATTTT. It yields the protein CSVSTGSGSGNTIYF.

The V call is TRBV5-8, the J call TRBJ2-7; the match to TRBD1 covers 9 bases. The CDR3 covers 17 residues. Unmatched junction bases numbered 14, after V lost 4 bases and J lost 3 bases. Germline CDR1 reads SGHTS; CDR2 reads YDEGEE. The CDR3 DNA reads TGTGCCAGCAGCGCCTATCCGGGACAGGGCCTGGGCTACGAGCAGTACTTC. Amino acid sequence: CASSAYPGQGLGYEQYF.

The V gene is TRBV5-6, the J gene TRBJ1-2, with TRBD1 identical over 11 bases. Looked up from germline, CDR1 is SGHDT and CDR2 is YYEEEE. The CDR3 extends over 14 amino acids. V trimming: 4 bases; J trimming: 8 bases; junction bases outside the gene matches: 7. CDR3 nucleotide sequence: TGTGCCAGCAGCCCCGGACAGGGGGCCGGCGGCTACACCTTC. Translating gives CASSPGQGAGGYTF.

This clone has only a few counts. J is TRBJ2-6 and V is TRBV2; weak D call: TRBD1 (6 bases). The V end was cut by 6 bases, the J end by 0 bases, with 12 bases between. Germline V gives CDR1 SNHLY, CDR2 FYNNEI. This CDR3 is 16 amino acids long. DNA for the CDR3: TGTGCCAGCAGACCGGGACACAACTCTGGGGCCAACGTCCTGACTTTC. Translating it yields CASRPGHNSGANVLTF.

This clone occurred once. The chain links TRBV30 to TRBJ2-7; 11 nucleotides agree with TRBD2. Germline values: CDR1 GTSNPN, CDR2 SVGIG (reference sequence). The V segment lost 3 bases and the J segment 0 bases; nucleotides outside the gene matches: 1. The CDR3 extends over 14 amino acids. The CDR3 coding sequence is TGTGCCTGGAGAACTAGCGGGAGCTCCTACGAGCAGTACTTC. This gives the protein CAWRTSGSSYEQYF.

The chain combines TRBV5-4 with TRBJ2-2; 12 positions agree with TRBD2. Germline CDR1 is SGHNT and CDR2 is YYREEE (reference sequence). This CDR3 spans 15 amino acids. V dropped 2 bases and J dropped 6; count of bases not matched to a gene: 2. CDR3 in amino acids: CASSFLAGGAGELFF. CDR3 coding DNA: TGTGCCAGCAGCTTCCTAGCGGGGGGGGCCGGGGAGCTGTTTTTT.

CDR3 sequence reads: CASSLTRLPTEAFF. CDR3 in DNA: TGTGCCAGCAGCTTAACCAGGTTACCCACTGAAGCTTTCTTT. The chain carries TRBV11-3 and TRBJ1-1, with D unclear. Germline CDR1 and CDR2: SGHNT and YENEEA. V dropped 2 bases and J dropped 4 bases, with 11 bases sitting between them. This CDR3 comprises 14 residues. The full variable domain, in which reference TRBV11-3 and TRBJ1-1 provide the parts outside the CDR3, is EAGVVQSPRYKIIEKKQPVAFWCNPISGHNTLYWYLQNLGQGPELLIRYENEEAVDDSQLPKDRFSAERLKGVDSTLKIQPAELGDSAVYLCASSLTRLPTEAFFGQGTRLTVV.

The chain carries TRBV13 and TRBJ2-2; 13 bases match TRBD2. From germline, CDR1 is PRHDT and CDR2 FYEKMQ (reference sequence). After removal of 11 bases from V and 4 bases from J, the junction contained 16 bases not matched to a gene. This CDR3 is built from 18 residues. The CDR3 region has the DNA TGTGCCGTTCGACCGGGACTAGCGGGAAGCGGTCTCACCGGGGAGCTGTTTTTT. Residues: CAVRPGLAGSGLTGELFF.

The genes are TRBV28 and TRBJ1-5, with 7 positions matching TRBD1. The junction had 8 bases not matched to a gene; V was cut back by 3 bases and J by 0 bases. This CDR3 comprises 17 residues. Germline values: CDR1 MDHEN, CDR2 SYDVKM. The CDR3 DNA is TGTGCCAGCAGTTTCCCGGGACAGCCATATAGCAATCAGCCCCAGCATTTT. This sequence encodes CASSFPGQPYSNQPQHF.

This clone came up many times. The V and J genes are TRBV27 and TRBJ2-3; the match to TRBD2 covers 12 bases. This CDR3 has 18 amino acids. The germline V gene has CDR1 MNHEY and CDR2 SMNVEV (reference sequence). Trimming removed 5 bases from V and 2 bases from J; junction bases left unmatched: 11. CDR3 sequence (DNA): TGTGCCAGCAGTCACCCATCCCGGACTAGCGGGGCCACAGATACGCAGTATTTT. Its protein is CASSHPSRTSGATDTQYF.

With regard to this clone: At one of its ends the junction is not consistent with the germline gene, which may arise from a read error. The rearrangement links TRBV10-3 to TRBJ2-7; a weak D match, TRBD1 (6 bases). Germline V CDR1 and CDR2: ENHRY, SYGVKD. This CDR3 is built from 15 residues. CDR3 protein: CAINEGRGDIKEQYF. CDR3 DNA: TGTGCCATCAATGAGGGCCGAGGGGACATCAAGGAGCAGTACTTC.

The chain recombines TRBV27 with TRBJ1-5; D is undetermined. The CDR3 covers 14 residues. In germline, CDR1 is MNHEY, CDR2 SMNVEV (reference sequence). V was shortened by 0 bases and J by 1 base, with 4 bases between the two germline ends. The CDR3 is CASSLSASNQPQHF. Written as DNA, the CDR3 is TGTGCCAGCAGTTTATCAGCCAGCAATCAGCCCCAGCATTTT.

The V call is TRBV29-1, the J call TRBJ2-3; maybe TRBD1 (5 bases). CDR1 is SQVTM and CDR2 is ANQGSEA in the germline V gene. This CDR3 spans 13 amino acids. The ends were cut back, 4 bases at V and 4 bases at J, with 12 bases in the middle. The CDR3 protein is CSVGGPTADTQYF. CDR3 bases: TGCAGCGTTGGCGGACCGACAGCAGATACGCAGTATTTT.

This rearrangement joins TRBV28 to TRBJ2-7, with D possibly TRBD2 on 6 matching bases. Germline CDR1 is MDHEN and CDR2 is SYDVKM. This CDR3 region has 15 residues. V dropped 7 bases and J dropped 6 bases, with 22 bases sitting between them. This CDR3 is CASTGQRVGLGEQYF. In nucleotides, the CDR3 is TGTGCCAGCACGGGCCAGCGGGTAGGGCTTGGCGAGCAGTACTTC. The full variable domain, with the rest looked up from reference TRBV28 and TRBJ2-7, is DVKVTQSSRYLVKRTGEKVFLECVQDMDHENMFWYRQDPGLGLRLIYFSYDVKMKEKGDIPEGYSVSREKKERFSLILESASTNQTSMYLCASTGQRVGLGEQYFGPGTRLTVT.

The chain recombines TRBV2 with TRBJ2-3; D remains unclear. Germline CDR1 and CDR2: SNHLY and FYNNEI. V was cut by 6 bases and J by 2 bases, with 6 bases left in between. The length of the CDR3 is 12 residues. This chain's CDR3 is CASRRSTDTQYF. The CDR3 nucleotides read TGTGCCAGCAGGCGATCCACAGATACGCAGTATTTT.

The chain is built from TRBV6-2 or TRBV6-3 and TRBJ1-1; 7 positions agree with TRBD1. Trimming removed 2 bases from V and 11 bases from J; junction bases left unmatched: 11. CDR1 and CDR2 (germline): MNHEY, SVGEGT. This CDR3 is 14 amino acids long. This chain's CDR3 is CASSYTPGQSLAFF. CDR3 DNA sequence: TGTGCCAGCAGTTACACTCCGGGACAGTCATTGGCTTTCTTT.

The rearrangement joins TRBV5-1 to TRBJ1-1; the match to TRBD1 covers 8 bases. V trimming: 4 bases; J trimming: 8 bases; junction bases outside the gene matches: 7. The CDR3 contains 13 residues. CDR1 is SGHRS, CDR2 YFSETQ, per germline. The CDR3 region is CASSATGGYEAFF. The DNA for the CDR3 is TGCGCCAGCAGCGCAACAGGGGGGTACGAAGCTTTCTTT.